This T cell receptor (beta chain) emerged from a study of siplizumab effects on memory and regulatory T cells. Study results and limitations: The majority of clones, roughly 80-95% of proliferating CD4+ or CD8+ clones, lacked an assignable naive or memory phenotype.

A word on this clone: Its antigen is not identified.

V was clipped by 5 bases and J by 5 bases, with 11 bases between them. Germline lookup yields CDR1 SGHVS and CDR2 FNYEAQ. This CDR3 contains 13 residues. TCRdb's copy holds only in-frame clones and misses some; the assay was immunoSEQ multiplex PCR. The sample shows around 100,000 clones, 91% of them seen only once. The chain recombines TRBV7-6 with TRBJ2-3, with D perhaps matching TRBD2 (5 bases). The sequencing input was CD4+ T cells sorted from blood. The TCR sequence derives from a human donor in good health. CDR3: CASSQPRGDTQYF. The CDR3 region has the DNA TGTGCCAGCAGCCAACCCCGGGGAGATACGCAGTATTTT.